This entry lists 11 T cell receptor beta chains sequenced from one sample in a study of neurological immune-mediated disorders. TCRdb reprocessed the 5' RACE reads with MiXCR, giving one entry per CDR3 protein. In the table there are about 59,000 distinct CDR3 sequences, 10% to 15% of which are singletons. Sequenced material: PBMCs. The origin of the receptors is a woman in her sixties with HTLV-1-associated myelopathy (HAM/TSP).

The CDR3 here is CASSLFGTEAFF. The CDR3, as DNA: TGTGCCAGTAGTTTATTCGGCACTGAAGCTTTCTTT. The chain joins TRBV19 to TRBJ1-1; D is unresolved. The germline V and J ends were trimmed by 5 bases and 4 bases, with 8 bases remaining between them. The CDR3 has 12 residues. CDR1 and CDR2 (germline): LNHDA, SQIVND (reference sequence).

About this clonotype: Sequence at one end of the junction differs from germline and may be a read error. The V and J genes are TRBV15 and TRBJ2-3; 9 bases are shared with TRBD2. The germline V gene has CDR1 LNHNV and CDR2 YYDKDF (reference sequence). The length of the CDR3 is 12 residues. The CDR3 sequence is CVTSGLADTQYF. In DNA, the CDR3 is TGTGTCACCAGTGGACTAGCGGATACGCAGTATTTT.

This clonotype was picked up many times. The DNA for the CDR3 is TGCAGCGTGAAAAGCGGGAGCGGCTACGAGCAGTACTTC. It is translated as CSVKSGSGYEQYF. The chain uses TRBV29-1 and TRBJ2-7; TRBD2 matches 8 bases. This CDR3 region has 13 residues. Germline trimming cut 6 bases from V and 3 bases from J; bases unmatched to any gene: 7. Germline loops: CDR1 SQVTM, CDR2 ANQGSEA.

About this clonotype: One end of the junction is discordant with germline, which a read error may explain. This sequence joins TRBV5-1 and TRBJ1-1; a weak D match, TRBD1 (6 bases). The germline V gene encodes CDR1 SGHRS and CDR2 YFSETQ. The CDR3 loop spans 15 amino acids. CDR3 coding DNA: TGCGCCAGCAACTTGGACAGAATTGAGAACACTGAAGCTTTCTTT. Amino acids: CASNLDRIENTEAFF. The whole variable domain, remainder taken from reference TRBV5-1 and TRBJ1-1, is KAGVTQTPRYLIKTRGQQVTLSCSPISGHRSVSWYQQTPGQGLQFLFEYFSETQRNKGNFPGRFSGRQFSNSRSEMNVSTLELGDSALYLCASNLDRIENTEAFFGQGTRLTVV.

This clonotype was seen a few times. Since a much larger clone is just one base distant, this may be a read error. The chain uses TRBV20-1 and TRBJ1-2, with a weak D call TRBD1 (5 bases). This CDR3 spans 13 amino acids. Germline V lookup: CDR1 DFQATT, CDR2 SNEGSKA (reference sequence). CDR3 protein: CSARVPRDYCYTF. The CDR3 DNA reads as TGCAGTGCTAGGGTTCCAAGGGACTATTGCTACACCTTC.

This clonotype was seen ten or more times. This rearrangement joins TRBV20-1 to TRBJ1-5; the match to TRBD1 covers 7 bases. Germline-derived CDR1 and CDR2 are DFQATT and SNEGSKA (reference sequence). V trimming: 2 bases; J trimming: 4 bases; junction bases outside the gene matches: 5. The CDR3 spans 14 residues. The CDR3 protein is CSARPTGVNQPQHF. As DNA, the CDR3 is TGCAGTGCTAGACCTACAGGGGTAAATCAGCCCCAGCATTTT.

This clonotype was observed at least ten times. The rearrangement uses TRBV7-2 and TRBJ2-2, with D perhaps TRBD2 (5 bases). Germline V gives CDR1 SGHTA, CDR2 FQGNSA. The CDR3 consists of 15 residues. V was cut by 4 bases and J by 6 bases, with 15 bases left in between. CDR3 sequence: CASSSGGVRSGELFF. The CDR3 nucleotides are TGTGCCAGCAGCTCCGGAGGAGTTCGTTCCGGGGAGCTGTTTTTT. The full variable domain, its missing parts supplied by reference TRBV7-2 and TRBJ2-2, is GAGVSQSPSNKVTEKGKDVELRCDPISGHTALYWYRQSLGQGLEFLIYFQGNSAPDKSGLPSDRFSAERTGGSVSTLTIQRTQQEDSAVYLCASSSGGVRSGELFFGEGSRLTVL.

This clonotype was counted at least ten times. The chain uses TRBV18 and TRBJ1-1; maybe TRBD1 (6 bases). The germline V gene encodes CDR1 KGHSH and CDR2 LQKENI. The ends were cut back, 4 bases at V and 2 bases at J, with 8 bases in the middle. This CDR3 is 13 amino acids long. This CDR3 reads CASSRDTNTEAFF. The CDR3 DNA sequence: TGTGCCAGCTCACGGGACACTAACACTGAAGCTTTCTTT.

This clonotype was picked up many times. This chain links TRBV20-1 with TRBJ2-4; TRBD2 matches at 12 bases. CDR3 size: 21 residues. Germline CDR1 is DFQATT and CDR2 is SNEGSKA (reference sequence). V shed 3 bases and J 3 bases; nucleotides not matched to a gene: 21. In DNA, the CDR3 is TGCAGTGCTAGCCCGTGGCCCCTAGCGGGAGGGATCCAGATAGTCAAAAACATTCAGTACTTC. Translating gives CSASPWPLAGGIQIVKNIQYF.

The DNA of the CDR3 is TGCAGCGTTGTGACAAGGAGTGGCTACACCTTC. Protein product: CSVVTRSGYTF. The rearrangement joins TRBV29-1 to TRBJ1-2; D not certain. CDR3 length: 11 amino acids. Trimming stripped 4 bases from V and 7 bases from J, with 10 bases between. CDR1 and CDR2 (germline): SQVTM, ANQGSEA.

This clonotype was counted ten times or more. The CDR3 is CSAPTAMNTEAFF. The CDR3 nucleotides read TGCAGTGCACCGACAGCCATGAACACTGAAGCTTTCTTT. The V gene is TRBV20-1, the J gene TRBJ1-1; possible D gene TRBD1, 5 bases. The germline V gene has CDR1 DFQATT and CDR2 SNEGSKA (reference sequence). Trimming took off 6 bases at V and 0 bases at J, with 11 bases between the two ends. The CDR3 covers 13 residues.